This T cell receptor beta chain was identified in a study of OX40 agonist ivuxolimab in advanced cancers. This CDR3 has 12 amino acids. Germline assignment: CDR1 MNHNY and CDR2 SVGAGI (reference sequence). Trimming removed 6 bases at V and 4 bases at J, with 9 bases between. This clone was observed once. This table comes from immunoSEQ multiplex PCR, and its TCRdb copy is limited to in-frame clones, with some not included. The sample yields 83,000 or so clones, around 80% seen once. The sequencing here drew on CD4+ or CD8+ T cells sorted from blood, taken in a trial of the OX40 agonist ivuxolimab. This clonotype was obtained from an adult with an advanced solid tumor such as melanoma, head and neck, liver or kidney cancer. The rearrangement uses TRBV6-6 and TRBJ1-2; tentatively, D is TRBD1 (5 bases). CDR3 DNA: TGTGCCAGCAGGACAGAAGCCTATGGCTACACCTTC. Translating it yields CASRTEAYGYTF.